This T cell receptor (beta chain) appears in the sequencing data of a study of T cell clones after liver transplantation. Looking at the study overall: HCV positivity affected three of eight recipients; the rest lacked autoimmune or viral indications. Standard immunosuppression, with no induction, continued until 12-24 months after transplant.

Here immunoSEQ multiplex PCR was the method, and the copy in TCRdb shows in-frame clones only, minus some. This table has about 15,000 clones, approximately 77% appearing once. From germline, CDR1 is MGHRA and CDR2 YSYEKL. Trimming took 1 base from V and 3 from J; bases not matched to a gene: 8. The CDR3 runs 17 residues. The sample in question was CD8+ T cells from blood, obtained 45 to 50 months after liver transplant. V is TRBV4-1 and J is TRBJ2-7; 11 nucleotides align to TRBD1. This clonotype was sampled from a human patient who received a liver transplant. T cells may partly derive from the graft donor. CDR3 in amino acids: CASSQVPTGTGGYEQYF. The CDR3 region has the DNA TGCGCCAGCAGCCAAGTCCCTACCGGGACAGGGGGCTACGAGCAGTACTTC.